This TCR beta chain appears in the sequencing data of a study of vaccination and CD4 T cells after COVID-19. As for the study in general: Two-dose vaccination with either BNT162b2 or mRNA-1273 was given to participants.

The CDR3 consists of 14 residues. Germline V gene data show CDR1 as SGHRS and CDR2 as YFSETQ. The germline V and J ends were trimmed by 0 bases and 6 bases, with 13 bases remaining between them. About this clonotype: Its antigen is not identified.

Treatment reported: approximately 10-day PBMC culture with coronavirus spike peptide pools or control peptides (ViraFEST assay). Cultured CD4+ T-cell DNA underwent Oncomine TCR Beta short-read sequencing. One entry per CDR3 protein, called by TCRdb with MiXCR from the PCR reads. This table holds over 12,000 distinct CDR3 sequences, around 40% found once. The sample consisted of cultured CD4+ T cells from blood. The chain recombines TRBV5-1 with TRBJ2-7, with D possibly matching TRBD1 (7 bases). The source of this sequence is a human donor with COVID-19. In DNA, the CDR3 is TGCGCCAGCAGCTTGGCGCAGGGGGGCGGCGAGCAGTACTTC. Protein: CASSLAQGGGEQYF.